The present TCR beta chain was sequenced within a study of OX40 agonist ivuxolimab in advanced cancers. Regarding the study in general: Ivuxolimab, which targeted the costimulatory receptor OX40 (CD134), was an agonistic, fully human IgG2 monoclonal antibody. The paper describes the monotherapy dose-escalation part (N of about 47 patients) of the phase I trial of ivuxolimab. Intravenous ivuxolimab was administered to patients every 2 weeks at six dose levels: 0.01, 0.1, 0.3, 1.5, 3 and 10 mg/kg. The point of sequencing TCRbeta in the periphery was to test whether ivuxolimab changed TCR sequence diversity and drove clonal T-cell expansion. Partial responses occurred in three dose-escalation patients, of whom one had hepatocellular carcinoma and two had cutaneous melanoma. Prior anti-PD-1, anti-PD-L1 or anti-CTLA-4 therapy was permitted, and checkpoint inhibitors had been received by 40% to 50% of dose-escalation patients. Among the roughly 52 dose-escalation patients, about 20 had hepatocellular carcinoma, roughly 15 melanoma, 9 renal cell carcinoma and 9 head and neck cancer. In the dose-escalation cohort, 75% to 85% of patients were male, and the mean age was 60 years with a range of roughly 23 to 79.

Genomic DNA was extracted from sorted cells for sequencing of the TCRbeta CDR3 region. TCRbeta CDR3 regions were sequenced using the immunoSEQ Assay. The table comes from immuneACCESS by way of TCRdb, which keeps in-frame sequences with V and J called. Part of the clones is missing from these tables; in studies checked, under half for an unresolved V gene and the rest for unknown reasons. A total of 40,000 to 55,000 clones appear in this sample, 85% to 95% of them only once. Together, the top ten hold 12% to 15% of the sample. What the research found in general, with its limitations: After ivuxolimab, more expanded clones were found on average in CD8+ T cells than in CD4+ T cells. Clonal expansion of both CD4+ and CD8+ blood T cells was observed from baseline to week 6 at doses 0.1 to 3.0 mg/kg. Partial responders in the 0.1-3.0 mg/kg groups had among the lowest normalized peripheral clonal expansion, especially among CD8+ T cells. Low levels of normalized T-cell clonal expansion were also seen in some nonresponding patients. Which antigens the clonally expanded peripheral T cells were specific for was not determined.

Germline trimming: 2 bases from V, 6 bases from J; junction bases outside gene matches: 0. CDR1 SGHNT and CDR2 YYREEE are derived from the germline V gene (reference sequence). The CDR3 runs 13 residues from the cysteine to the phenylalanine. Left in the record is the CDR3 DNA by itself, 39 bases read in frame from the first base. The trial excluded patients who had a history of autoimmune disease or were on systemic immunosuppression. In every dose cohort, peripheral blood was drawn for TCR sequencing at baseline, cycle 4 day 1, and cycle 7 day 1. The samples were taken from a phase I, first-in-human, multicenter, open-label dose-escalation trial of ivuxolimab. Adults with locally advanced or metastatic melanoma, renal cell carcinoma, hepatocellular carcinoma or head and neck squamous cell carcinoma were enrolled in the trial. Before TCR sequencing, CD4+ T cells and CD8+ T cells from peripheral blood were sorted into separate populations.

Concerning this clone: Its specific antigen is unknown. Per-nucleotide qualities are absent, and no much larger clonotype sits a single base away.

This clonotype was sampled from an adult with an advanced solid tumor such as melanoma, head and neck, liver or kidney cancer. Sample: CD4+ or CD8+ T cells sorted from blood, taken in a trial of the OX40 agonist ivuxolimab. The chain uses TRBV5-4 and TRBJ2-2; TRBD2 fits 8 bases in the junction. The CDR3 sequence is CASSFGGAGELFF. In nucleotides, the sequence is TGTGCCAGCAGCTTCGGGGGGGCCGGGGAGCTGTTTTTT.